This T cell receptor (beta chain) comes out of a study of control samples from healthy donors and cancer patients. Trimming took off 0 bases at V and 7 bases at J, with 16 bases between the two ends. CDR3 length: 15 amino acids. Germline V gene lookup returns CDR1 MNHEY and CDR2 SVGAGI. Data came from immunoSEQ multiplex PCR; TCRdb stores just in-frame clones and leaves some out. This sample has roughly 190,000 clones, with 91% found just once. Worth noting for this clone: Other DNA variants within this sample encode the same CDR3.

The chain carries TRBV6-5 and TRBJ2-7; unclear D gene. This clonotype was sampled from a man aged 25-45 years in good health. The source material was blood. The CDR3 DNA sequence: TGTGCCAGCAGTTACTCGAGTAAAGGATGGTGGGAGCAGTACTTC. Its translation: CASSYSSKGWWEQYF.